The rows below give T cell receptor beta chains drawn from one sample of a study of blood T cell repertoires in COVID-19. Here immunoSEQ multiplex PCR was the method, and the copy in TCRdb shows in-frame clones only, minus some. This table has about 250,000 clones, about 85% appearing once. Source material: peripheral blood. All receptors come from a man aged 18 to 29 with active or convalescent COVID-19. Both conserved end residues are part of each CDR3. The order of the fields is CDR3 length, V gene, J gene, D gene, clone size, CDR3 DNA, CDR3 protein. A D gene is named only where the DNA matches it firmly. Clone sizes are given selectively: once, few, many, or a class where the clone is expanded.

>18|TRBV18|TRBJ1-5|TRBD1|-
TGTGCCAGCCCAAACGCGGGGACAGGGCTGTATAGCAATCAGCCCCAGCATTTT
CASPNAGTGLYSNQPQHF
>16|TRBV28|TRBJ1-1|TRBD1|-
TGTGCCAGCAGTCCCGGACAGGGGTGGGGGTACACTGAAGCTTTCTTT
CASSPGQGWGYTEAFF
>14|TRBV10-3|TRBJ1-2|TRBD1|-
TGTGCCATCAGTGAACCGGGACAGGGACTCGGCTACACCTTC
CAISEPGQGLGYTF
>16|TRBV27|TRBJ1-6|TRBD1|-
TGTGCCAGCAGTTTCAACCTGAGACAGGGAACTTCACCCCTCCACTTT
CASSFNLRQGTSPLHF
>16|TRBV6-5|TRBJ2-5|TRBD2|-
TGTGCCAGCAGTTTCGGACTAGCGGGGGGGCCAGAGACCCAGTACTTC
CASSFGLAGGPETQYF
>15|TRBV14|TRBJ1-2|-|-
TGTGCCAGCAGCCCCGGAGGGTTGGAGCTCTATGGCTACACCTTC
CASSPGGLELYGYTF
>13|TRBV19|TRBJ1-1|TRBD1|-
TGTGCCAGTCAACAGGGGTTTTACACTGAAGCTTTCTTT
CASQQGFYTEAFF
>15|TRBV7-8|TRBJ1-2|TRBD1|-
TGTGCCAGCAGCCCAGAGACACAGGGGAACTATGGCTACACCTTC
CASSPETQGNYGYTF
>14|TRBV3-1/TRBV3-2|TRBJ1-5|-|-
TGTGCCAGCAGACAGGGATCGGGCAATCAGCCCCAGCATTTT
CASRQGSGNQPQHF
>17|TRBV28|TRBJ2-3|TRBD2|-
TGTGCCAGCAGTTCGTTAGCGGGGGGCTCGTATCAAGATACGCAGTATTTT
CASSSLAGGSYQDTQYF
>14|TRBV7-9|TRBJ2-2|-|-
TGTGCCAGCAGCTTCCACTCAGGGTCCGGGGAGCTGTTTTTT
CASSFHSGSGELFF
>15|TRBV19|TRBJ1-1|-|once
TGTGCCAGTATCGAGTGGGGCGGAGTAAACACTGAAGCTTTCTTT
CASIEWGGVNTEAFF
>13|TRBV19|TRBJ1-1|-|few
TGTGCCAGTAGTATATTGGGGGGGACTGAAGCTTTCTTT
CASSILGGTEAFF
>13|TRBV2|TRBJ1-6|-|-
TGTGCCAGCAGTGAAGCCGTATATTCACCCCTCCACTTT
CASSEAVYSPLHF
>13|TRBV5-1|TRBJ2-1|TRBD2|-
TGCGCCAGCAGCTTGTGGACTAGCGGTGAGCAGTTCTTC
CASSLWTSGEQFF
>13|TRBV9|TRBJ1-5|-|-
TGTGCCAGCAGCGTCGGGGAAAATCAGCCCCAGCATTTT
CASSVGENQPQHF
>18|TRBV6-1|TRBJ1-3|-|once
TGTGCCAGCAGTGAAATGGGGGCGTTCGAGACCTCTGGAAACACCATATATTTT
CASSEMGAFETSGNTIYF
>16|TRBV29-1|TRBJ2-3|TRBD2|once
TGCAGCGCATCCGGGACTAGCGGGAGTATCACAGATACGCAGTATTTT
CSASGTSGSITDTQYF
>15|TRBV10-3|TRBJ1-2|TRBD1|once
TGTGCCATCAGCGCTTGGACAGGGCAAGCCTATGGCTACACCTTC
CAISAWTGQAYGYTF
>20|TRBV3-1/TRBV3-2|TRBJ2-6|TRBD2|once
TGTGCCAGCAGCCAAGCCCGGACTAGCGGGACCCATACTGGGGCCAACGTCCTGACTTTC
CASSQARTSGTHTGANVLTF
>14|TRBV11-2|TRBJ2-7|TRBD2|-
TGTGCCAGCAGCCTAAGAGTAGCGGGAGTCGAGCAGTACTTC
CASSLRVAGVEQYF
>16|TRBV25-1|TRBJ1-1|-|-
TGTGCCAGCAGTGAATCGGCGGGGGTCCCGAACACTGAAGCTTTCTTT
CASSESAGVPNTEAFF
>14|TRBV7-2|TRBJ1-4|-|-
TGTGCCAGCAGCTTAGTATGGGGAGGTGAAAAACTGTTTTTT
CASSLVWGGEKLFF
>15|TRBV18|TRBJ1-3|-|-
TGTGCCAGCTCACCGTCAGGGGCGCCGGGAAACACCATATATTTT
CASSPSGAPGNTIYF
>15|TRBV2|TRBJ2-3|-|-
TGTGCCAGCAGTGATCGCGCTGCCGGTTTGGATACGCAGTATTTT
CASSDRAAGLDTQYF
>13|TRBV7-2|TRBJ1-5|-|-
TGTGCCAGCAGCTTAGTTGGGAGACAGCCCCAGCATTTT
CASSLVGRQPQHF
>14|TRBV28|TRBJ1-2|-|-
TGTGCCAGCAGTCCGTCGACAGCCTTGCGGGGCTACACCTTC
CASSPSTALRGYTF
>16|TRBV7-2|TRBJ2-3|TRBD2|-
TGTGCCAGCAGCCCCCCGGGACTAGCGGGTTACGATACGCAGTATTTT
CASSPPGLAGYDTQYF
>15|TRBV7-6|TRBJ2-7|-|-
TGTGCCAGCCGTCCCGGGACATATGATACGAGAGAGCAGTACTTC
CASRPGTYDTREQYF
>18|TRBV27|TRBJ2-1|-|-
TGTGCCAGCAGTTTATACGCGGGATCCCCCCCCCGATACAATGAGCAGTTCTTC
CASSLYAGSPPRYNEQFF
>14|TRBV5-1|TRBJ1-1|TRBD1|-
TGCGCCAGCAGCCGGACAGGGACCAACACTGAAGCTTTCTTT
CASSRTGTNTEAFF
>22|TRBV5-1|TRBJ2-6|TRBD1|once
TGCGCCAGCGATAACCACTCAACCGGGACAGGGGGCTTTAGCTCTGGGGCCAACGTCCTGACTTTC
CASDNHSTGTGGFSSGANVLTF
>17|TRBV4-1|TRBJ2-3|-|-
TGCGCCAGCAGCCAAGATCGTGAGGGTCCCAGCACAGATACGCAGTATTTT
CASSQDREGPSTDTQYF
>14|TRBV5-1|TRBJ1-1|TRBD1|few
TGCGCCAGCAGCTTTATGCAGGGGGGAACTGAAGCTTTCTTT
CASSFMQGGTEAFF
>18|TRBV13|TRBJ2-3|TRBD1|-
TGTGCCAGCAGCTTACATCCCCCAAGGACAGGGTCCACAGATACGCAGTATTTT
CASSLHPPRTGSTDTQYF
>16|TRBV28|TRBJ1-5|-|-
TGTGCCAGCAGTTCGCGTGGGACTAGAAACAATCAGCCCCAGCATTTT
CASSSRGTRNNQPQHF
>15|TRBV28|TRBJ2-7|TRBD1|-
TGTGCCAGCAGCAGTAGCTACAGGGGTGCTGACGAGCAGTACTTC
CASSSSYRGADEQYF
>17|TRBV3-1/TRBV3-2|TRBJ1-6|-|-
TGTGCCAGCAGCCCCTCTACGACAATAATTTCTGGCTCACCCCTCCACTTT
CASSPSTTIISGSPLHF
>14|TRBV5-6|TRBJ2-3|-|-
TGTGCCAGCAGCTTGAATAGGGGTACGAATACGCAGTATTTT
CASSLNRGTNTQYF
>16|TRBV19|TRBJ2-2|TRBD1|-
TGTGCCAGTAAAGACAGGGGGAGGGCAGACACCGGGGAGCTGTTTTTT
CASKDRGRADTGELFF
>15|TRBV6-1|TRBJ1-1|TRBD1|-
TGTGCCAGCAATGTAGGGGGCGGTATGAACACTGAAGCTTTCTTT
CASNVGGGMNTEAFF
>14|TRBV24-1|TRBJ1-2|TRBD1|-
TGTGCCACCAGTGACACAACAGGGGGCTATGGCTACACCTTC
CATSDTTGGYGYTF
>16|TRBV4-2|TRBJ2-2|TRBD2|few
TGTGCCAGCAGCCAAGAGACTAGCGGAATCACCGGGGAGCTGTTTTTT
CASSQETSGITGELFF
>14|TRBV14|TRBJ1-1|-|-
TGTGCCAGCAGCCAAAGGACAGTCAACACTGAAGCTTTCTTT
CASSQRTVNTEAFF
>15|TRBV19|TRBJ2-5|TRBD2|-
TGTGCCAGTAGTATTGGTGGGAGGGCCCAGGAGACCCAGTACTTC
CASSIGGRAQETQYF
>13|TRBV7-6|TRBJ1-2|TRBD1|-
TGTGCCAGCAGCAGGGGACAGGGAGGTGGCTACACCTTC
CASSRGQGGGYTF
>15|TRBV7-2|TRBJ2-7|TRBD2|once
TGTGCCAGCAGCCCGCGGACTAGCGGAACATACGAGCAGTACTTC
CASSPRTSGTYEQYF
>16|TRBV7-3|TRBJ1-2|TRBD1|-
TGTGCCAGCAGCTCAAAGGACAGGGGCGGTTTACGTGGCTACACCTTC
CASSSKDRGGLRGYTF
>13|TRBV3-1/TRBV3-2|TRBJ1-2|-|once
TGTGCCAGCAGCAGCGGCTACAACTATGGCTACACCTTC
CASSSGYNYGYTF
>14|TRBV28|TRBJ2-7|-|-
TGTGCCAGCACCCACCGGGATCGACCGGCCGAGCAGTACTTC
CASTHRDRPAEQYF
>14|TRBV6-1|TRBJ1-2|TRBD1|-
TGTGCCAGCAGTGAAGAGCCAGGGGGTCATGGCTACACCTTC
CASSEEPGGHGYTF
>19|TRBV5-3|TRBJ2-7|-|once
TGTGCCAGAAGCTTGAGGGGACCGGGAGACTCCCGGAGTAGGGACGAGCAGTACTTC
CARSLRGPGDSRSRDEQYF
>19|TRBV10-1|TRBJ2-1|TRBD2|once
TGCGCCAGCAGTGAGTCTCGTAGCGGGAGGGCATTGTCCTACAATGAGCAGTTCTTC
CASSESRSGRALSYNEQFF
>16|TRBV5-1|TRBJ2-5|-|-
TGCGCCAGCTCTCTGGGGGCGGATCACCGGGGAGAGACCCAGTACTTC
CASSLGADHRGETQYF
>17|TRBV13|TRBJ1-3|-|-
TGTGCCAGCAGCTTAATCCCTCGGGGGGCCGGTGGAAACACCATATATTTT
CASSLIPRGAGGNTIYF
>15|TRBV7-2|TRBJ1-3|TRBD1|-
TGTGCCAGCAGCATCGTACAGGGGACTGGAAACACCATATATTTT
CASSIVQGTGNTIYF
>13|TRBV7-9|TRBJ2-7|TRBD1|-
TGTGCCAGCAGCTCCCGGGACAGCTACGAGCAGTACTTC
CASSSRDSYEQYF
>16|TRBV7-2|TRBJ1-1|TRBD1|-
TGTGCCAGCAGCTACGCTACCGGGACAGGGTATACTGAAGCTTTCTTT
CASSYATGTGYTEAFF
>14|TRBV19|TRBJ2-4|-|once
TGTGCCAGTAGTAGGGGAGCGTCTCGGAACATTCAGTACTTC
CASSRGASRNIQYF